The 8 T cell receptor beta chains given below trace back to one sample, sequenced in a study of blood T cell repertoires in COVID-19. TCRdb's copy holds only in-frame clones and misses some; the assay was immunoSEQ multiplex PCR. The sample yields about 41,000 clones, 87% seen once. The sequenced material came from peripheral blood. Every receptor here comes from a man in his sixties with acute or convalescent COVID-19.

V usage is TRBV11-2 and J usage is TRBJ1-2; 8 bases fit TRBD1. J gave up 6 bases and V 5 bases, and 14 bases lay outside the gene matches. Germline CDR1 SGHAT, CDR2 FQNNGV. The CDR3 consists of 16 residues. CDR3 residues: CASSPRQGRHTNGYTF. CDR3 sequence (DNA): TGTGCCAGCAGCCCCAGACAGGGGCGACATACAAATGGCTACACCTTC.

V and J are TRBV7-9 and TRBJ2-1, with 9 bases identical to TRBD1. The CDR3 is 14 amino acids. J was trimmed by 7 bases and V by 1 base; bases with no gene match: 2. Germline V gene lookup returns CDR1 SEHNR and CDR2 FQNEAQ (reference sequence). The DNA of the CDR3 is TGTGCCAGCAGCTTAGGGACAGGGGCAAATGAGCAGTTCTTC. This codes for CASSLGTGANEQFF.

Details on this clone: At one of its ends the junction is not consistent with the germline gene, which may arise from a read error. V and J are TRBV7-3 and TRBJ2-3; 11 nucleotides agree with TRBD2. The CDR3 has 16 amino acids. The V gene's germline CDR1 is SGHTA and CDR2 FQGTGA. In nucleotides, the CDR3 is TGTGCCAGCAGTTTAATAGCGGGGGGGCCCGCAGATACGCAGTATTTT. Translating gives CASSLIAGGPADTQYF. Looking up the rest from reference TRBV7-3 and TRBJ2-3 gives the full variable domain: GAGVSQTPSNKVTEKGKYVELRCDPISGHTALYWYRQSLGQGPEFLIYFQGTGAADDSGLPNDRFFAVRPEGSVSTLKIQRTERGDSAVYLCASSLIAGGPADTQYFGPGTRLTVL.

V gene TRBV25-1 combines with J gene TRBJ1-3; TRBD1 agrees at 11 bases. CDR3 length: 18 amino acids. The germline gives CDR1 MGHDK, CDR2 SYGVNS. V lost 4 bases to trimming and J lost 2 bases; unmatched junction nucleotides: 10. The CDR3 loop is CASSVAEGQGVPGNTIYF. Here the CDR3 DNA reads TGTGCCAGCAGTGTGGCCGAGGGACAGGGGGTACCTGGAAACACCATATATTTT.

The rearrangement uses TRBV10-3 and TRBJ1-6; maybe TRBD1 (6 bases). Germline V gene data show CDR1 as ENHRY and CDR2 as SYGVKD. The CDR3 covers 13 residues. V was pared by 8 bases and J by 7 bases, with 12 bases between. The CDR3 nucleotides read TGTGCCATCCAGGGCCAGGGGAATTCACCCCTCCACTTT. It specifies CAIQGQGNSPLHF.

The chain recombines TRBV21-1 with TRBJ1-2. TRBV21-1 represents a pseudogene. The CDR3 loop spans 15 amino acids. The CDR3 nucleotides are TGTGCCAGCAGCAAAGCGCAGAGACTAGATTGTGGCTACACCTTC. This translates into CASSKAQRLDCGYTF.

In nucleotides, the CDR3 is TGTGCCGTTTCAAGCGGGGGGAACACCGGGGAGCTGTTTTTT. Translating gives CAVSSGGNTGELFF. The V gene is TRBV3-1 (or the pseudogene TRBV3-2), the J gene TRBJ2-2; 8 bases fit TRBD2. J lost 1 base, V lost 11 bases, and 6 bases had no gene match. CDR1 and CDR2 (germline): LGHDT, YNNKEL (reference sequence). The CDR3 is 14 residues long.

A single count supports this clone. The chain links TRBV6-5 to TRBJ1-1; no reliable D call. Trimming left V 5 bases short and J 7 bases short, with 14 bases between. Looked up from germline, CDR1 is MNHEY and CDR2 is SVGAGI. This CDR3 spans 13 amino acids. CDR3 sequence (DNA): TGTGCCAGCAGTCCCCTCCCGTCCTTTGAAGCTTTCTTT. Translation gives CASSPLPSFEAFF.